A single sample is the source of the 10 T cell receptor beta chains below, sequenced in a study of OX40 agonist ivuxolimab in advanced cancers. Method: immunoSEQ multiplex PCR; TCRdb's copy keeps in-frame clones and lacks some. The sample consists of around 91,000 clones, 80% to 90% of them appearing once. Sequencing used CD4+ or CD8+ T cells sorted from blood, obtained in a trial of the OX40 agonist ivuxolimab. The receptor source for this set is an adult with an advanced solid tumor such as melanoma, head and neck, liver or kidney cancer.

This chain connects TRBV27 to TRBJ2-6; TRBD2 aligns across 9 bases. Germline CDR1 MNHEY, CDR2 SMNVEV (reference sequence). The CDR3 spans 19 residues. V was pared by 7 bases and J by 0 bases, with 13 bases of the junction left unmatched. CDR3 region: CASIRPEREAFSGANVLTF. The DNA for the CDR3 is TGTGCCAGCATTCGACCGGAGCGGGAGGCTTTCTCTGGGGCCAACGTCCTGACTTTC.

The chain combines TRBV5-1 with TRBJ1-1; D might be TRBD1 (5 bases). Germline values: CDR1 SGHRS, CDR2 YFSETQ. With 0 bases removed from V and 3 bases from J, the gap between germline ends came to 6 bases. The CDR3 sequence is 13 residues long. In DNA form, the CDR3 reads TGCGCCAGCAGCTTGGTAGGGGACACTGAAGCTTTCTTT. Translating gives CASSLVGDTEAFF.

This clone came up once. This chain uses TRBV7-3 with TRBJ2-3; a possible D gene is TRBD1 (6 bases). V was pared by 2 bases and J by 2 bases, with 8 bases between. Germline V lookup: CDR1 SGHTA, CDR2 FQGTGA. The CDR3 extends over 14 amino acids. Written as DNA, the CDR3 is TGTGCCAGCAGCTTACAGGGGCCCACAGATACGCAGTATTTT. As protein: CASSLQGPTDTQYF.

This chain uses TRBV2 with TRBJ1-4; D is uncertain. Trimming removed 7 bases from V and 3 bases from J, with 12 bases in between. The CDR3 has 14 residues. Germline V CDR1 and CDR2: SNHLY, FYNNEI. The CDR3 DNA sequence: TGTGCCAGCAACCTAGGTAATCCTAATGAAAAACTGTTTTTT. Translation gives CASNLGNPNEKLFF.

J is TRBJ1-1 and V is TRBV5-1; D is unclear. Trimming shortened V by 0 bases and J by 0 bases, and 12 bases separated the two germline ends. This CDR3 has 16 amino acids. CDR1 and CDR2 from the germline V gene are SGHRS and YFSETQ. The CDR3 loop reads CASSLAWAHMNTEAFF. The CDR3 DNA follows: TGCGCCAGCAGCTTGGCCTGGGCTCACATGAACACTGAAGCTTTCTTT. Full variable domain (missing parts from reference TRBV5-1 and TRBJ1-1): KAGVTQTPRYLIKTRGQQVTLSCSPISGHRSVSWYQQTPGQGLQFLFEYFSETQRNKGNFPGRFSGRQFSNSRSEMNVSTLELGDSALYLCASSLAWAHMNTEAFFGQGTRLTVV.

In this sample, this clone turned up a few times. The genes are TRBV2 and TRBJ1-1, with D possibly TRBD1 on 5 matching bases. CDR1 and CDR2 from the germline V gene are SNHLY and FYNNEI. Trimming pared 3 bases from V and 5 bases from J, leaving 7 bases between. CDR3 length: 12 residues. The CDR3 nucleotides read TGTGCCAGCAGTGATCAGGGAACTGAAGCTTTCTTT. This translates into CASSDQGTEAFF.

This chain joins TRBV11-1 and TRBJ1-1; no clear D gene. This CDR3 has 15 residues. The germline V and J ends were trimmed by 5 bases and 1 base, with 14 bases remaining between them. CDR1 SGHAT and CDR2 FQDESV come from the germline V gene (reference sequence). The CDR3 here is CASSQVGRANTEAFF. CDR3 DNA: TGTGCCAGCAGCCAAGTTGGACGGGCGAACACTGAAGCTTTCTTT. The whole variable domain, filled in from reference TRBV11-1 and TRBJ1-1, reads EAEVAQSPRYKITEKSQAVAFWCDPISGHATLYWYRQILGQGPELLVQFQDESVVDDSQLPKDRFSAERLKGVDSTLKIQPAELGDSAMYLCASSQVGRANTEAFFGQGTRLTVV.

This clone was recorded once. The chain links TRBV6-6 to TRBJ2-1; no definite D call. V lost 6 bases and J 7 bases, leaving 7 bases between the germline ends. Germline V gene data show CDR1 as MNHNY and CDR2 as SVGAGI (reference sequence). The CDR3 has 11 residues. The CDR3 loop reads CASSTMNEQFF. The CDR3 DNA sequence: TGTGCCAGCAGCACGATGAATGAGCAGTTCTTC.

This clone appeared once. V usage is TRBV11-2 and J usage is TRBJ2-7; D is perhaps TRBD1 or TRBD2 (6 bases each). The V gene lost 1 base and the J gene lost 0 bases, with 10 bases spanning the gap. Germline V lookup: CDR1 SGHAT, CDR2 FQNNGV. The length of the CDR3 is 15 residues. For the CDR3, the DNA is TGTGCCAGCAGCTTAGTCGGGGGCAGCTCCTACGAGCAGTACGTC. It specifies CASSLVGGSSYEQYV.

This chain connects TRBV10-2 to TRBJ1-5; D is ambiguous. V was cut by 4 bases and J by 6 bases, with 10 bases left in between. CDR3 length: 13 residues. The germline gives CDR1 WSHSY, CDR2 SAAADI. The CDR3 region is CASSAGLGQPQHF. CDR3 nucleotide sequence: TGCGCCAGCAGTGCCGGACTCGGTCAGCCCCAGCATTTT.